This TCR beta chain was captured by sequencing in a study of STAT3 mutations in large granular lymphocyte leukemia. CDR3 length: 14 amino acids. CDR1 SEHNR and CDR2 FQNEAQ come from the germline V gene (reference sequence). V shed 5 bases, J shed 3 bases, and the junction held 4 bases outside the gene matches. TCRdb's table, derived via immunoSEQ multiplex PCR, lists solely in-frame clones and lacks some. Here the sample spans roughly 13,000 clones, roughly nine tenths being singletons. Study-wide findings and caveats: Sampling intervals varied between patients and samples. Every T-LGLL patient had at least one immunodominant TCRbeta clonotype. A small but highly pathogenic clone may have been missed. No sample exists from the first appearance of each clone.

Concerning this clone: What it recognizes is unknown.

The material sequenced was peripheral blood mononuclear cells. The V call is TRBV7-9, the J call TRBJ2-7, with 10 bases matching TRBD1. The clonotype comes from a man aged 35-49 years with T-cell large granular lymphocyte leukemia. Some clones in this sample may be carry-over from other donors' samples. The CDR3 bases are TGTGCCAGCAGCACCGGGACAGGGGTCTACGAGCAGTACTTC. Encoded protein: CASSTGTGVYEQYF. Drawing the rest from reference TRBV7-9 and TRBJ2-7, the complete variable domain is DTGVSQNPRHKITKRGQNVTFRCDPISEHNRLYWYRQTLGQGPEFLTYFQNEAQLEKSRLLSDRFSAERPKGSFSTLEIQRTEQGDSAMYLCASSTGTGVYEQYFGPGTRLTVT.